A selection of T cell receptor beta chains follows, all from one sample in a study of spatial heterogeneity in lung cancer. TCRdb called the 5' RACE reads again in MiXCR, with one record for every CDR3 protein. The sample consists of approximately 3,800 distinct CDR3 sequences, around 7.7% of them appearing once. Source: normal lung tissue next to the tumor, taken at surgery. These receptors came from a male donor with early-stage non-small cell lung cancer. Both conserved end residues are part of each CDR3. Fields, in order: D gene, V gene, clone size, J gene, CDR3 protein, CDR3 DNA. The D gene is left open where the match is weak. Some rows mark clone size as missing; the rest say once, few, many or name a class of expanded clone.

>TRBD1|TRBV6-2/TRBV6-3|many|TRBJ1-5
CASNRGLSNQPQHF
TGTGCCAGCAACAGGGGGTTGAGCAATCAGCCCCAGCATTTT
>TRBD1|TRBV20-1|medium-sized|TRBJ2-7
CSARDQGAREQYF
TGCAGTGCTAGAGATCAGGGGGCAAGGGAGCAGTACTTC
>TRBD1|TRBV7-9|.|TRBJ2-2
CASSLVGGQNTGELFF
TGTGCCAGCAGCTTAGTAGGGGGCCAGAACACCGGGGAGCTGTTTTTT
>.|TRBV19|medium-sized|TRBJ2-1
CASSPSRSVGDEQFF
TGTGCCAGTAGTCCTTCCCGTTCTGTAGGCGATGAGCAGTTCTTC
>TRBD2|TRBV27|medium-sized|TRBJ2-1
CASSLTSGYWNEQFF
TGTGCCAGCAGTCTAACTAGCGGGTATTGGAATGAGCAGTTCTTC
>TRBD2|TRBV10-3|many|TRBJ2-1
CAMAGDSYNEQFF
TGTGCCATGGCGGGGGACTCCTACAATGAGCAGTTCTTC
>.|TRBV7-2|medium-sized|TRBJ1-2
CASSLQFKVYGYTF
TGTGCCAGCAGCTTACAGTTTAAGGTCTATGGCTACACCTTC
>.|TRBV20-1|many|TRBJ2-2
CSASIRDTGELFF
TGCAGTGCTAGCATCAGGGACACCGGGGAGCTGTTTTTT
>TRBD2|TRBV24-1|large|TRBJ2-5
CATSGSLATETQYF
TGTGCCACCAGTGGTTCACTAGCGACGGAGACCCAGTACTTC
>.|TRBV3-1|few|TRBJ2-5
CASSQDPVQVTQETQYF
TGTGCCAGCAGCCAAGATCCAGTACAGGTGACTCAAGAGACCCAGTACTTC
>.|TRBV12-3/TRBV12-4|.|TRBJ2-7
CASSLDRYEQYF
TGTGCCAGCAGTTTAGATAGATACGAGCAGTACTTC
>.|TRBV14|many|TRBJ1-6
CASSLTVSGSPLHF
TGTGCCAGCAGCTTGACAGTTTCGGGTTCACCCCTCCACTTT
>.|TRBV4-2|once|TRBJ1-5
CASSQDPRTNQPQHF
TGTGCCAGCAGCCAAGACCCTCGGACGAATCAGCCCCAGCATTTT
>TRBD2|TRBV11-3|medium-sized|TRBJ2-2
CASSSGLAPSGTGELFF
TGTGCCAGCAGCTCGGGACTAGCCCCCTCGGGCACCGGGGAGCTGTTTTTT
>.|TRBV3-1|many|TRBJ2-6
CASSQAGAPTTGANVLTF
TGTGCCAGCAGCCAAGCCGGGGCCCCAACAACTGGGGCCAACGTCCTGACTTTC
>.|TRBV4-1|few|TRBJ2-6
CASSQAASGRSFNVLTF
TGCGCCAGCAGCCAAGCGGCGTCGGGACGGTCCTTCAACGTCCTGACTTTC
>TRBD2|TRBV15|many|TRBJ2-3
CATSGPLAGFLTDTQYF
TGTGCCACCAGCGGACCGTTAGCGGGATTCCTCACAGATACGCAGTATTTT
>.|TRBV27|.|TRBJ1-2
CASSETGSYGYTF
TGTGCCAGCAGTGAGACAGGATCCTATGGCTACACCTTC
>.|TRBV7-9|.|TRBJ2-1
CASSSRGAVGEQFF
TGTGCCAGCAGCTCGAGAGGGGCCGTGGGGGAGCAGTTCTTC
>.|TRBV2|few|TRBJ1-6
CASSPRQANSPLHF
TGTGCCAGCAGTCCTAGACAGGCGAATTCACCCCTCCACTTT
>.|TRBV4-3|medium-sized|TRBJ2-7
CASSQDRVYEQYF
TGCGCCAGCAGCCAAGATCGGGTTTACGAGCAGTACTTC
>.|TRBV6-5|many|TRBJ2-3
CASRLGGASTDTQYF
TGTGCCAGCAGACTTGGGGGAGCTAGCACAGATACGCAGTATTTT
>TRBD1|TRBV7-9|large|TRBJ2-7
CASSRRTGEQYF
TGTGCCAGCAGCCGCCGGACAGGTGAGCAGTACTTC
>.|TRBV2|medium-sized|TRBJ2-1
CASSEASFSRFF
TGTGCCAGCAGTGAAGCTTCATTTTCCCGGTTCTTC
>.|TRBV27|medium-sized|TRBJ2-1
CASSITWDLEQFF
TGTGCCAGCAGTATAACCTGGGACCTTGAGCAGTTCTTC
>TRBD2|TRBV6-2/TRBV6-3|medium-sized|TRBJ2-1
CASSLEAGGITYNEQFF
TGTGCCAGCAGTTTGGAAGCGGGAGGGATAACCTACAATGAGCAGTTCTTC
>.|TRBV7-6|many|TRBJ1-1
CASSLEKRFTLNTEAFF
TGTGCCAGCAGCTTAGAAAAGCGGTTTACTCTGAACACTGAAGCTTTCTTT
>TRBD1|TRBV20-1|many|TRBJ1-2
CSARDQGANYGYTF
TGCAGTGCTAGAGATCAGGGGGCCAACTATGGCTACACCTTC
>TRBD2|TRBV5-1|.|TRBJ2-5
CASSLSPGGAQETQYF
TGCGCCAGCAGCTTAAGTCCCGGGGGGGCCCAGGAGACCCAGTACTTC
>TRBD2|TRBV4-2|many|TRBJ2-5
CASSQLAGGQETQYF
TGTGCCAGCAGCCAACTAGCGGGGGGGCAAGAGACCCAGTACTTC
>.|TRBV6-2/TRBV6-3|many|TRBJ2-3
CASSYGDTQYF
TGTGCCAGCAGTTATGGGGATACGCAGTATTTT
>.|TRBV7-2|medium-sized|TRBJ1-4
CASSSPDTGLAEKLFF
TGTGCCAGCAGCTCCCCGGATACAGGGCTCGCTGAAAAACTGTTTTTT
>TRBD2|TRBV20-1|medium-sized|TRBJ2-1
CSAKGLVGGAYEQFF
TGCAGTGCTAAGGGCCTTGTCGGGGGGGCTTACGAGCAGTTCTTC
>.|TRBV9|many|TRBJ2-7
CASSVDRVAREQYF
TGTGCCAGCAGCGTAGACAGGGTTGCTCGCGAGCAGTACTTC
>.|TRBV12-3/TRBV12-4|medium-sized|TRBJ2-6
CASSFQISGANVLTF
TGTGCCAGCAGTTTTCAGATCTCTGGGGCCAACGTCCTGACTTTC
>.|TRBV6-2/TRBV6-3|.|TRBJ1-2
CASSYSPGTQGYTF
TGTGCCAGCAGTTACTCGCCAGGGACGCAAGGCTACACCTTC
>TRBD2|TRBV20-1|few|TRBJ2-1
CSAIGGGGPYNEQFF
TGCAGTGCTATCGGCGGGGGAGGGCCCTACAATGAGCAGTTCTTC
>TRBD2|TRBV5-1|.|TRBJ2-1
CASSHRTSGKEYEQFF
TGCGCCAGCAGCCATCGGACTAGCGGGAAAGAATATGAGCAGTTCTTC
>.|TRBV18|medium-sized|TRBJ1-3
CASSPDSTGNTIYF
TGTGCCAGCTCACCAGACAGCACGGGAAACACCATATATTTT
>TRBD1|TRBV12-3/TRBV12-4|many|TRBJ1-1
CASRPDRFNTEAFF
TGTGCCAGCAGACCGGACAGGTTTAACACTGAAGCTTTCTTT
>.|TRBV7-2|many|TRBJ2-3
CASSPGLSTDTQYF
TGTGCCAGCAGCCCGGGACTTAGCACAGATACGCAGTATTTT
>.|TRBV20-1|medium-sized|TRBJ1-2
CSARDIANYGYTF
TGCAGTGCAAGGGACATAGCTAACTATGGCTACACCTTC
>.|TRBV14|many|TRBJ2-2
CASSHTGRPNTGELFF
TGTGCCAGCAGCCATACGGGGCGCCCGAACACCGGGGAGCTGTTTTTT
>.|TRBV18|many|TRBJ1-1
CASSRPGGGNTEAFF
TGTGCCAGCTCACGCCCGGGAGGGGGGAACACTGAAGCTTTCTTT
>TRBD1|TRBV12-3/TRBV12-4|medium-sized|TRBJ1-2
CASRDRGRYGYTF
TGTGCCAGCAGGGACAGGGGGCGTTATGGCTACACCTTC
>TRBD1|TRBV10-2|many|TRBJ1-1
CASSGQGRITEAFF
TGCGCCAGCAGTGGACAGGGGAGAATCACTGAAGCTTTCTTT
>.|TRBV28|many|TRBJ1-2
CASSSRLRSENTF
TGTGCCAGCAGTTCACGCCTGCGCAGCGAAAACACCTTC
>.|TRBV7-2|.|TRBJ2-3
CASSPQGMSTDTQYF
TGTGCCAGCAGTCCTCAGGGGATGTCCACAGATACGCAGTATTTT
>.|TRBV4-3|medium-sized|TRBJ2-1
CASSQDAGTGTYNEQFF
TGCGCCAGCAGCCAAGATGCCGGGACGGGGACCTACAATGAGCAGTTCTTC
>.|TRBV30|many|TRBJ1-2
CAWSSRAGYGYTF
TGTGCCTGGTCTTCCAGGGCTGGCTATGGCTACACCTTC
>.|TRBV20-1|.|TRBJ1-1
CSASPDLNTEAFF
TGCAGTGCTAGCCCGGACCTGAACACTGAAGCTTTCTTT
>.|TRBV14|.|TRBJ2-3
CASSQLPSTDTQYF
TGTGCCAGCAGCCAACTCCCCAGCACAGATACGCAGTATTTT
>TRBD2|TRBV6-2/TRBV6-3|medium-sized|TRBJ2-1
CASRFGTSGGNEQFF
TGTGCCAGCAGGTTTGGGACTAGCGGGGGCAATGAGCAGTTCTTC
>.|TRBV6-5|medium-sized|TRBJ2-3
CASSYSGVGAGYGDTQYF
TGTGCCAGCAGTTACTCGGGAGTGGGGGCAGGGTACGGAGATACGCAGTATTTT